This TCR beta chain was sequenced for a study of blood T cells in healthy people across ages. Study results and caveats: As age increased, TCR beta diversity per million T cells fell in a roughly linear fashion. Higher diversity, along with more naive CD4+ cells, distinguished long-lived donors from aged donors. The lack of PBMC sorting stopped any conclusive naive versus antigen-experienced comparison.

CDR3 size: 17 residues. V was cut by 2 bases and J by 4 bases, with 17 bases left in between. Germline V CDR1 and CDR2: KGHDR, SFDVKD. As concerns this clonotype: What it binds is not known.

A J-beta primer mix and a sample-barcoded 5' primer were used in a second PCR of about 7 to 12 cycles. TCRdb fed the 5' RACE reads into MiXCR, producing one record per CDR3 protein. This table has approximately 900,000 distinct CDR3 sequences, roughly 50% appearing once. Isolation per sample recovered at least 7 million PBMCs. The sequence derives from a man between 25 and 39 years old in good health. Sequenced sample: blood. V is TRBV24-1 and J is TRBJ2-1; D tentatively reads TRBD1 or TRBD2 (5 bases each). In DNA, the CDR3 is TGTGCCACCAGTGATTCACTAGGGGCAGTGGGGTACAATGAGCAGTTCTTC. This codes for CATSDSLGAVGYNEQFF.